A selection of T cell receptor beta chains follows, all from one sample in a study of blood T cell repertoires in COVID-19. Profiled with immunoSEQ multiplex PCR; TCRdb holds only in-frame clones, not every one. The table has about 210,000 clones, roughly four fifths seen once; the top ten hold approximately 8.7%. The sequencing input was PBMCs or T cells enriched from blood (not recorded which). The receptors originated from a man aged 40-49 years who had recovered from COVID-19. CDR3s include the opening cysteine and the closing phenylalanine or tryptophan. D genes are given only for firm matches. The size entry is marked missing in some rows and otherwise reads once, few, many or a size class.

j_call,v_call,d_call,clone_size,cdr3_aa,cdr3_nt
TRBJ2-7,TRBV18,TRBD2,-,CASSPLHQGLAGSEQYF,TGTGCCAGCTCACCACTACATCAGGGACTAGCGGGAAGCGAGCAGTACTTC
TRBJ2-1,TRBV11-2,TRBD2,-,CASSSAGGQYNEQFF,TGTGCCAGCAGCTCCGCGGGAGGGCAATACAATGAGCAGTTCTTC
TRBJ2-7,TRBV15,TRBD2,-,CATSRERAGPESEQYF,TGTGCCACCAGCAGAGAGAGAGCGGGGCCAGAGAGTGAGCAGTACTTC
TRBJ2-1,TRBV18,-,-,CASSDLGGNNEQFF,TGTGCCAGCTCAGACTTAGGTGGAAACAATGAGCAGTTCTTC
TRBJ1-2,TRBV10-2,-,few,CASSGTGVNYGYTF,TGCGCCAGCAGTGGTACCGGGGTAAACTATGGCTACACCTTC
TRBJ2-5,TRBV7-9,-,-,CASSGTEETQYF,TGTGCCAGCTCCGGAACAGAAGAGACCCAGTACTTC
TRBJ2-1,TRBV3-1/TRBV3-2,-,-,CASSQVFHNEQFF,TGTGCCAGCAGCCAAGTATTCCACAATGAGCAGTTCTTC
TRBJ1-6,TRBV6-5,-,-,CASSSSSYNSPLHF,TGTGCCAGCAGTTCGAGCTCCTATAATTCACCCCTCCACTTT
TRBJ1-2,TRBV2,TRBD1,few,CASRSQGWYGYTF,TGTGCCAGCAGATCACAGGGGTGGTATGGCTACACCTTC
TRBJ2-1,TRBV2,TRBD1,-,CASSEDIGTGNRQFF,TGTGCCAGCAGTGAAGATATAGGGACAGGGAACAGGCAGTTCTTC
TRBJ2-1,TRBV30,-,many,CAWSPQPRYNEQFF,TGTGCCTGGAGCCCCCAACCCCGGTACAATGAGCAGTTCTTC
TRBJ2-1,TRBV30,-,-,CAWTPGGGNEQFF,TGTGCCTGGACTCCCGGCGGGGGCAACGAGCAGTTCTTC
TRBJ1-2,TRBV7-2,-,-,CASSRDTDYGYTF,TGTGCCAGCAGCCGGGACACCGACTATGGCTACACCTTC
TRBJ2-2,TRBV19,TRBD2,-,CASRAGAGELFF,TGTGCCAGTAGAGCGGGGGCCGGGGAGCTGTTTTTT
TRBJ2-1,TRBV10-1,-,once,CASSGGTGSYNEQFF,TGCGCCAGCAGTGGGGGTACAGGGTCCTACAATGAGCAGTTCTTC
TRBJ1-1,TRBV7-3,TRBD1,-,CASRGQGADTEAFF,TGTGCCAGCAGGGGACAGGGGGCCGACACTGAAGCTTTCTTT
TRBJ1-6,TRBV30,TRBD1,-,CAWSGNLGTGTSPLHF,TGTGCCTGGAGTGGAAACCTCGGGACAGGGACTTCACCCCTCCACTTT
TRBJ1-6,TRBV24-1,-,-,CATSDPKDGGFSPLHF,TGTGCCACCAGTGATCCCAAGGACGGGGGATTTTCACCCCTCCACTTT
TRBJ1-6,TRBV7-3,-,-,CASSFPGSPLHF,TGTGCCAGCAGCTTCCCCGGTTCACCCCTCCACTTT
TRBJ1-2,TRBV5-6,-,-,CASTKNRVSGGYTF,TGTGCCAGCACGAAGAACAGGGTTTCGGGTGGCTACACCTTC
TRBJ2-1,TRBV19,TRBD2,few,CASSIVSGFYNEQFF,TGTGCCAGTAGTATAGTTAGCGGGTTTTACAATGAGCAGTTCTTC
TRBJ2-6,TRBV6-2/TRBV6-3,TRBD1,-,CASSPRTGTSSGANVLTF,TGTGCCAGCAGTCCCCGGACAGGGACGAGCTCTGGGGCCAACGTCCTGACTTTC
TRBJ2-1,TRBV3-1/TRBV3-2,TRBD2,-,CASSPGLAGGNEQFF,TGTGCCAGCAGCCCCGGACTAGCGGGAGGCAATGAGCAGTTCTTC
TRBJ2-1,TRBV5-4,TRBD1,-,CASTLPGDRGPNEQFF,TGTGCCAGCACCCTACCTGGGGACAGGGGCCCTAATGAGCAGTTCTTC
TRBJ1-1,TRBV4-1,TRBD1,-,CASSQAYAGQATEAFF,TGCGCCAGCAGCCAAGCTTACGCGGGACAGGCCACTGAAGCTTTCTTT
TRBJ1-1,TRBV10-3,TRBD1,-,CAISERGTDMNTEAFF,TGTGCCATCAGTGAGAGGGGGACAGACATGAACACTGAAGCTTTCTTT
TRBJ2-1,TRBV24-1,TRBD2,-,CATSETSGSYNEQFF,TGTGCCACCAGTGAGACTAGCGGGTCCTACAATGAGCAGTTCTTC
TRBJ1-6,TRBV2,-,-,CASTKETGTHYFF,TGTGCCAGCACTAAAGAAACAGGGACCCACTATTTTTTT
TRBJ2-1,TRBV15,TRBD2,-,CATSTFYGLAETYNEQFF,TGTGCCACCAGCACTTTTTATGGACTAGCGGAAACCTACAATGAGCAGTTCTTC
TRBJ1-3,TRBV3-1/TRBV3-2,-,-,CASRYQGTGNTIYF,TGTGCCAGCAGGTACCAGGGTACTGGAAACACCATATATTTT
TRBJ2-2,TRBV7-9,TRBD2,few,CASSLTGGRSGELFF,TGTGCCAGCAGCTTAACGGGAGGAAGGTCCGGGGAGCTGTTTTTT
TRBJ1-1,TRBV14,TRBD1,-,CASSQERTGRTEAFF,TGTGCCAGCAGCCAAGAAAGGACAGGGAGAACTGAAGCTTTCTTT